The 2 T cell receptor beta chains in this list originate from one sample, sequenced in a study of blood T cells in healthy people across ages. A second 7 to 11 cycle PCR used barcoded and J-beta primers. TCRdb ran MiXCR on the 5' RACE reads and lists one entry per CDR3 protein. The sample has approximately 760,000 distinct CDR3 sequences; just under 25% are singletons. These same data were also listed under a study on T cells of mothers and their children.

Source material: blood. The source of these receptors is a boy under 18 in good health.

The chain's CDR3 is CASSQDFPSAGGPYEQYF. In DNA, the CDR3 is TGTGCCAGCAGCCAAGATTTCCCCTCAGCGGGAGGGCCCTACGAGCAGTACTTC. The V gene is TRBV14, the J gene TRBJ2-7; 10 bases match TRBD2. The germline V gene encodes CDR1 SGHDN and CDR2 FVKESK. The CDR3 runs 18 residues. V was pared by 0 bases and J by 2 bases, with 10 bases of the junction left unmatched.

V gene TRBV7-2 combines with J gene TRBJ2-1, with D maybe TRBD2 (5 bases). Deletions cut 8 bases from V and 2 bases from J, with 10 bases between. The CDR3 runs 13 residues. Looked up from germline, CDR1 is SGHTA and CDR2 is FQGNSA. CDR3 DNA: TGTGCCAGCGTCGGGGAGACCTACAATGAGCAGTTCTTC. Protein: CASVGETYNEQFF.